The T cell receptor (beta chain) under discussion was sequenced for a study of T-cell reconstitution after alpha-beta-depleted transplantation in children. The germline V and J ends were trimmed by 8 bases and 3 bases, with 13 bases remaining between them. CDR1 LGHNA and CDR2 YSLEER come from the germline V gene. The CDR3 sequence is 13 residues long. Using unique molecular identifiers, the investigators prepared the TCRbeta library. TCRdb re-called the PCR reads with MiXCR, one entry per CDR3 protein. The sample consists of around 680,000 distinct CDR3 sequences, roughly 17% of them appearing once. The source material was PBMCs from the stem cell graft donor, sampled from the stem cell graft. The receptor comes from a human donor who donated a stem cell graft to a child with acute myeloid leukemia. V gene TRBV4-3 combines with J gene TRBJ1-1; a possible D gene is TRBD1 (5 bases). CDR3 sequence: CASGPRGDTEAFF. The CDR3 DNA follows: TGCGCCAGCGGGCCCCGGGGGGACACTGAAGCTTTCTTT.